This T cell receptor (beta chain) was retrieved from a study of blood T cell repertoires in COVID-19. Germline CDR1 SEHNR, CDR2 FQNEAQ (reference sequence). The V end was cut by 3 bases, the J end by 6 bases, with 14 bases between. This CDR3 has 14 residues. Here immunoSEQ multiplex PCR was the method, and the copy in TCRdb shows in-frame clones only, minus some. The sample includes some 76,000 clones, approximately 80% seen only once; the top ten take approximately 10%. This clone was counted a single time. Material for sequencing was peripheral blood. The genes are TRBV7-9 and TRBJ1-1; D is perhaps TRBD1 (6 bases). The sequence was collected from a man between 45 and 60 years old with acute or convalescent COVID-19. For the CDR3, the DNA is TGTGCCAGCAGCTTGAACACAGGGAGCTCTGAAGCTTTCTTT. This encodes CASSLNTGSSEAFF.